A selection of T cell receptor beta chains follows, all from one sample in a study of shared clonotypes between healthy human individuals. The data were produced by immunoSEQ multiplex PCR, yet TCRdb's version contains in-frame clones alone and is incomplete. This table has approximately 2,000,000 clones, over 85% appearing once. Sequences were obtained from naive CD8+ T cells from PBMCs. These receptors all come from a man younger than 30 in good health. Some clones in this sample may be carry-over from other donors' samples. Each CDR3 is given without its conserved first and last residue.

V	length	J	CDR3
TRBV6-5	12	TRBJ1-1	ASSWTEGNTEAF
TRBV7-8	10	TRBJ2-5	ASSLTPETQY
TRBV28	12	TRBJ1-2	ASSLAGSDYGYT
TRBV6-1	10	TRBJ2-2	ASSEWSGELF
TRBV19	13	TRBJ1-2	ASSPNPGSLYGYT
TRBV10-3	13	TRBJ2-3	AISESSYRTDTQY
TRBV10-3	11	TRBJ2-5	AISVYRRETQY
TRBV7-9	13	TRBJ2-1	ASSFMEGAYNEQF
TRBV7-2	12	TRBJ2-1	ASSFSGLAHEQF
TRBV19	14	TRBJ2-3	ASSSRDRDSTDTQY
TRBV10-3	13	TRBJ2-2	AITPGTSSTGELF
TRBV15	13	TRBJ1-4	ATSRVGQGGEKLF
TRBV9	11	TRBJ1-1	ASSVRAQGEAF
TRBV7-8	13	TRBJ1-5	ASSLGTGLGQPQH
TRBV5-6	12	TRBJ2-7	ASSLGPSPYEQY
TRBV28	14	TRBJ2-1	ASSFRWRGWGDEQF
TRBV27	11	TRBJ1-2	ASSLSLGNGYT
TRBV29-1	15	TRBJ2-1	SVDGTSGRFPYNEQF
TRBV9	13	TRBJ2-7	ASSEGQTGRYEQY
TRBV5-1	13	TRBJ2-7	ASSLGLAGEYEQY
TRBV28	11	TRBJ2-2	ASRVWESGELF
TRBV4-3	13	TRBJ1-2	ASSQEQRSNYGYT